This TCR beta chain was found in a study of identical twins. Each CDR3 protein gets one entry after TCRdb re-called the 5' RACE reads with MiXCR. The data contain roughly 240,000 distinct CDR3 sequences, approximately 7% of them singletons. Many counts were recorded for this clonotype. V was cut by 0 bases and J by 8 bases, with 11 bases left in between. The CDR3 has 13 amino acids. CDR1 is SGHDT and CDR2 is YYEEEE in the germline V gene. A further study also used this sample, focusing on yellow fever vaccine responses in identical twins.

The rearrangement links TRBV5-6 to TRBJ1-1; no reliable D call. The TCR originated in a young woman in good health. The sequenced sample was memory (CD45RO+) T cells sorted from blood. The CDR3, as DNA: TGTGCCAGCAGCTTGGCAAAGCCAGCAGAAGCTTTCTTT. It translates to CASSLAKPAEAFF.